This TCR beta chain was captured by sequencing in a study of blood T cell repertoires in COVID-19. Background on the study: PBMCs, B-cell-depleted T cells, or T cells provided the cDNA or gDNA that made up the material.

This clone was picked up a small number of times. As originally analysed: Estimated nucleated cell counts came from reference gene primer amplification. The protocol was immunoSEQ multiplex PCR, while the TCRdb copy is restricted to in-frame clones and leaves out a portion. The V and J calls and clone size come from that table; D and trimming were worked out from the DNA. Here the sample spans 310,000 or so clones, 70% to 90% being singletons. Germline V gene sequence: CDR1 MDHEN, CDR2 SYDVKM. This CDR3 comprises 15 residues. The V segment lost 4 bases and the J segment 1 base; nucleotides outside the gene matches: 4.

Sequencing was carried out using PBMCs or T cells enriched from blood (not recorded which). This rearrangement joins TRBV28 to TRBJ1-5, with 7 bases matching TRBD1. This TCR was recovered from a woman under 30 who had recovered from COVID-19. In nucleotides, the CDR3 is TGTGCCAGCAGTTCCGACAGGGAGAGCAATCAGCCCCAGCATTTT. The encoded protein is CASSSDRESNQPQHF.